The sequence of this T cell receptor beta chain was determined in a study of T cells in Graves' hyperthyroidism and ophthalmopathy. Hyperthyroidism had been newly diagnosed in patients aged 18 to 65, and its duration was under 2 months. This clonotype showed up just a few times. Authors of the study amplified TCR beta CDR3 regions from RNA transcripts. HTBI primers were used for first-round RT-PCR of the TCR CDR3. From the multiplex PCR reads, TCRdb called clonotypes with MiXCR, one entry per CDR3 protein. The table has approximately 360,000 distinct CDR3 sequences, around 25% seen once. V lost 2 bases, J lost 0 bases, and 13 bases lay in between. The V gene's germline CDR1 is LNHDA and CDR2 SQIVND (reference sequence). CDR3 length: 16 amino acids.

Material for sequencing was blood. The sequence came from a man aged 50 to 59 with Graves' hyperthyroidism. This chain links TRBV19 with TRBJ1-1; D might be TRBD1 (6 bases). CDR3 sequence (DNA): TGTGCCAGTAGTATAACTATCGGGGGCCTGAACACTGAAGCTTTCTTT. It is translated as CASSITIGGLNTEAFF.